The clone carrying this T cell receptor (beta chain) was counted only a few times. The antigen is undetermined. This entry belongs to a study of response to subunit inactivated influenza vaccine. General study points: The authors suggested that few new T cells are recruited per seasonal influenza vaccination.

A single record per CDR3 protein comes from TCRdb applying MiXCR to the RT-PCR reads. The sample yields over 750,000 distinct CDR3 sequences, 21% seen once. CDR3 length: 12 residues. V lost 0 bases and J 6 bases, leaving 4 bases between the germline ends. Germline assignment: CDR1 LGHNA and CDR2 YSLEER. The source material was PBMCs from blood, sampled roughly 5 days after vaccination. The source is a man aged 50-60 years who received an inactivated influenza vaccine. The chain joins TRBV4-3 to TRBJ2-3, with D unclear. The CDR3 loop is CASSQETDTQYF. DNA for the CDR3: TGCGCCAGCAGCCAAGAAACCGATACGCAGTATTTT.